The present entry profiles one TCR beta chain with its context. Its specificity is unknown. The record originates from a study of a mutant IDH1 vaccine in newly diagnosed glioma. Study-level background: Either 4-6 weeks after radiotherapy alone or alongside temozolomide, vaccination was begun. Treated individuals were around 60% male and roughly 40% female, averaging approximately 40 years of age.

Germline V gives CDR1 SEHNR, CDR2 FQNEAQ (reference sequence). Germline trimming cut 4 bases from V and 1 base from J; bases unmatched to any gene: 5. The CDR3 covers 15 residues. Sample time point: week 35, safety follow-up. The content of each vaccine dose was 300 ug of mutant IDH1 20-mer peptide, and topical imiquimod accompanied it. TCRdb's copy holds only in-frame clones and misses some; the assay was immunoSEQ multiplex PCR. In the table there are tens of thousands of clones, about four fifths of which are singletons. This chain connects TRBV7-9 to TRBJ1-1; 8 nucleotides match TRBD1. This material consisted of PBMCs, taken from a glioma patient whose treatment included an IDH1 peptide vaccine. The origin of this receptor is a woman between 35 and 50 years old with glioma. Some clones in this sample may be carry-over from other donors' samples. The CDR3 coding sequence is TGTGCCAGCAGCTATGGGACAGGAGGGAACACTGAAGCTTTCTTT. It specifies CASSYGTGGNTEAFF.